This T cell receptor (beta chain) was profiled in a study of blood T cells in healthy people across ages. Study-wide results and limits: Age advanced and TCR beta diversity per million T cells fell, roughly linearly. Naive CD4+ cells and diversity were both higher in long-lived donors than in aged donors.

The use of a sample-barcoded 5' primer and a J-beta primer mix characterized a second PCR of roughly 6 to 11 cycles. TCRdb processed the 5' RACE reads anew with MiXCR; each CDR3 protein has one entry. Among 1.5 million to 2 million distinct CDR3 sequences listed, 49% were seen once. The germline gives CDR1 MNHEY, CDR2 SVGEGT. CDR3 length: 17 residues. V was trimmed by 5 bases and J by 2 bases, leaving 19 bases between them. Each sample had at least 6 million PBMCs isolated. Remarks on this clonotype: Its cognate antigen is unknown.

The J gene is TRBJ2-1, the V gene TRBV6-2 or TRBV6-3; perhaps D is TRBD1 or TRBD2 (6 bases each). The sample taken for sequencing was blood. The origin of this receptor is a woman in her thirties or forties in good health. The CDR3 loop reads CASSRRRGAVAYNEQFF. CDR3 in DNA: TGTGCCAGCAGTCGACGGAGGGGGGCTGTCGCCTACAATGAGCAGTTCTTC.